This is a list of T cell receptor beta chains from one sample in a study of cytomegalovirus exposure and HLA in healthy donors. Produced via immunoSEQ multiplex PCR; TCRdb's table is partial and in-frame only. The repertoire consists of 75,000 to 95,000 clones, with approximately 96% occurring once and the leading ten covering 0.6% to 0.95%. The sample consisted of PBMCs. The receptors here all came from a man aged 18 to 35 in good health and CMV-seronegative. Each CDR3 is given with its conserved first and last residue. Each record gives: D gene, V gene, clone size, J gene, CDR3 DNA, CDR3 protein. D genes are given only for firm matches. Size tells how often a clone was seen (once, few, many) or the class of an expanded clone, and some rows leave it out.

>NA|TRBV2|once|TRBJ1-1
TGTGCCAGCAGTTTCCAAAACACTGAAGCTTTCTTT
CASSFQNTEAFF
>TRBD1|TRBV29-1|NA|TRBJ1-5
TGCAGCGCGCGACAGGGGGCTGGTCAGCCCCAGCATTTT
CSARQGAGQPQHF
>NA|TRBV6-6|NA|TRBJ1-5
TGTGCCAGCAGCGATACTAGGCCGACGCAGCCCCAGCATTTT
CASSDTRPTQPQHF
>TRBD1|TRBV7-2|NA|TRBJ2-2
TGTGCCAGCAGCACCGCAGGGGGCGATACCGGGGAGCTGTTTTTT
CASSTAGGDTGELFF
>NA|TRBV4-1|NA|TRBJ1-1
TGCGCCAGCACCCAAGCCGGGGGGATGAACACTGAAGCTTTCTTT
CASTQAGGMNTEAFF
>NA|TRBV5-1|NA|TRBJ1-4
TGCGCCAGCAGTTTAAAGACAACACCTTTTGCAACTAATGAAAAACTGTTTTTT
CASSLKTTPFATNEKLFF
>TRBD1|TRBV6-1|NA|TRBJ2-2
TGTGCCAGCACCCGGACAGGGGTTAACACCGGGGAGCTGTTTTTT
CASTRTGVNTGELFF
>NA|TRBV9|NA|TRBJ1-2
TGTGCCAGCAGCGTAAGAAAAGGCGGCCGCAACTATGGCTACACCTTC
CASSVRKGGRNYGYTF
>TRBD1|TRBV25-1|NA|TRBJ1-2
TGTGCCAGCAGTTTCACCGGGACAGGATCTAACTATGGCTACACCTTC
CASSFTGTGSNYGYTF
>NA|TRBV28|NA|TRBJ1-1
TGTGCCAGCAGTTTACCACAGGTGAACACTGAAGCTTTCTTT
CASSLPQVNTEAFF
>NA|TRBV7-8|NA|TRBJ2-2
TGTGCCAGCAGCTTCAGGGGCGAGGGGGAGCTGTTTTTT
CASSFRGEGELFF
>NA|TRBV6-5|once|TRBJ1-2
TGTGCCAGCAGTAGGAGGGGGGGATACTATGGCTACACCTTC
CASSRRGGYYGYTF
>NA|TRBV2|NA|TRBJ1-2
TGTGCCAGCAGTGAATTGGCGGGGCCCGTTGGCTACACCTTC
CASSELAGPVGYTF
>TRBD2|TRBV29-1|NA|TRBJ2-1
TGCAGCGTCTACGCGGGAGACCGCAATGAGCAGTTCTTC
CSVYAGDRNEQFF
>TRBD2|TRBV9|once|TRBJ2-2
TGTGCCAGCAGCGTAGTTGTCCCCACTAGCGGGAATGGCGATACGAACACCGGGGAGCTGTTTTTT
CASSVVVPTSGNGDTNTGELFF
>TRBD1|TRBV10-2|NA|TRBJ1-2
TGCGCCAGCACCAGAGGACAGGGGGTGAATAACTATGGCTACACCTTC
CASTRGQGVNNYGYTF
>NA|TRBV14|NA|TRBJ1-2
TGTGCCAGCAGCTACTCCCTTAACTATGGCTACACCTTC
CASSYSLNYGYTF
>TRBD1|TRBV9|NA|TRBJ1-4
TGTGCCAGCAGCCCTACAGGGGAGATCGAAAAACTGTTTTTT
CASSPTGEIEKLFF
>NA|TRBV6-1|NA|TRBJ1-5
TGTGCCAGCAGTGAAGGAGGCGGGAAAAGCAATCAGCCCCAGCATTTT
CASSEGGGKSNQPQHF
>TRBD2|TRBV28|NA|TRBJ2-6
TGTGCCAGCAGTTTATTAATTGGGGCGGGAGGCTCTGGGGCCAACGTCCTGACTTTC
CASSLLIGAGGSGANVLTF
>NA|TRBV5-6|NA|TRBJ1-3
TGTGCCAGCAGCTTTCAGGGTGGAAACACCATATATTTT
CASSFQGGNTIYF
>TRBD1|TRBV19|NA|TRBJ1-2
TGTGCCAGTAGTCGCCGTTCGGGACAGGGTAACCTGAACTATGGCTACACCTTC
CASSRRSGQGNLNYGYTF
>TRBD1|TRBV6-5|NA|TRBJ2-1
TGTGCCAGCAGTCCGGGACAGGGTTTGGATGAGCAGTTCTTC
CASSPGQGLDEQFF
>TRBD2|TRBV25-1|once|TRBJ2-1
TGTGCCAGCAGGAAGCTAGCGGGATTCTACAATGAGCAGTTCTTC
CASRKLAGFYNEQFF
>TRBD1|TRBV5-6|NA|TRBJ2-7
TGTGCCAGCAGCTTTGGGCCAGGGGGCTCCTACGAGCAGTACTTC
CASSFGPGGSYEQYF
>NA|TRBV11-3|NA|TRBJ2-3
TGTGCCAGCAGCTTAGGGGCGCAGGGGAGAGATACGCAGTATTTT
CASSLGAQGRDTQYF
>TRBD1|TRBV27|NA|TRBJ1-1
TGTGCCAGCAGTCTAGGACAGGGCCCTTACATGAACACTGAAGCTTTCTTT
CASSLGQGPYMNTEAFF
>TRBD1|TRBV6-6|NA|TRBJ2-3
TGTGCCAGCAGATGGACAGGGGGCACAGATACGCAGTATTTT
CASRWTGGTDTQYF
>NA|TRBV18|NA|TRBJ2-2
TGTGCCAGCTCACCCCAGGGGCTGAACACCGGGGAGCTGTTTTTT
CASSPQGLNTGELFF
>NA|TRBV6-5|NA|TRBJ2-3
TGTGCCAGCAGTTACTCCGGGGAGGCGGGAGATACGCAGTATTTT
CASSYSGEAGDTQYF
>NA|TRBV29-1|NA|TRBJ1-1
TGCAGCGTCCCCATGAACACTGAAGCTTTCTTT
CSVPMNTEAFF
>NA|TRBV19|NA|TRBJ1-3
TGTGCCAGTAGTATAGCGCTAATCTCTGGAAACACCATATATTTT
CASSIALISGNTIYF
>NA|TRBV5-1|once|TRBJ1-3
TGCGCCAGCAGCTTGACCGACAGAGTCTCTGGAAACACCATATATTTT
CASSLTDRVSGNTIYF
>NA|TRBV5-4|NA|TRBJ1-2
TGTGCCAGCAGCCCGTCTGGGGGGACGTGGGGCTACACCTTC
CASSPSGGTWGYTF
>NA|TRBV5-1|once|TRBJ2-3
TGCGCCAGCAGCGGAACCCAAGGGGGGGGCACAGATACGCAGTATTTT
CASSGTQGGGTDTQYF
>NA|TRBV10-3|once|TRBJ1-5
TGTGCCATCAGTGACAGTATGAGCAATCAGCCCCAGCATTTT
CAISDSMSNQPQHF
>NA|TRBV5-1|NA|TRBJ1-4
TGCGCCAGCAGCTTGGAGGGGTCATTAGAAAAACTGTTTTTT
CASSLEGSLEKLFF
>TRBD2|TRBV7-3|NA|TRBJ2-3
TGTGCCAGCAGCTTAATACCGGGGGGGGATACGCAGTATTTT
CASSLIPGGDTQYF
>NA|TRBV5-4|NA|TRBJ1-4
TGTGCCAGCAGCTTGGGTACGGCTAGGGAAAAACTGTTTTTT
CASSLGTAREKLFF
>TRBD1|TRBV27|NA|TRBJ1-2
TGTGCCAGCGCGGGACAGGGGGGTGACTATGGCTACACCTTC
CASAGQGGDYGYTF
>TRBD1|TRBV30|NA|TRBJ1-1
TGTGCCTGGACCGGGACAGGGGCTCGGAACACTGAAGCTTTCTTT
CAWTGTGARNTEAFF
>TRBD1|TRBV27|few|TRBJ2-7
TGTGCCAGCGGCCTGGGACAGGCCTACGAGCAGTACTTC
CASGLGQAYEQYF
>TRBD1|TRBV14|NA|TRBJ2-7
TGTGCCAGCAGCCATACCGGGACAGGACCCTACGAGCAGTACTTC
CASSHTGTGPYEQYF
>TRBD1|TRBV7-8|NA|TRBJ2-6
TGTGCCAGCACCTTGACAGGGGGCCGGTTCACTCTTGGGGCCAACGTCCTGACTTTC
CASTLTGGRFTLGANVLTF
>TRBD1|TRBV2|NA|TRBJ2-1
TGTGCCAGCAGTGGACCGGGACAGGTCTACAATGAGCAGTTCTTC
CASSGPGQVYNEQFF
>TRBD2|TRBV7-9|NA|TRBJ2-7
TGTGCCAGCAGCTTTGCTAGCGGTAGCCTCTCCTACGAGCAGTACTTC
CASSFASGSLSYEQYF
>TRBD1|TRBV5-1|NA|TRBJ1-1
TGCGCCAGCAGCACCAGAAACAGGGGGGAACTTGAAGCTTTCTTT
CASSTRNRGELEAFF
>TRBD1|TRBV6-5|NA|TRBJ1-1
TGTGCCAGCAGCCGCCCGTGGGACAGGAACACTGAAGCTTTCTTT
CASSRPWDRNTEAFF
>TRBD1|TRBV29-1|NA|TRBJ1-2
TGCAGCGTTCGTGATGACAGGGGCTACCATGGCTACACCTTC
CSVRDDRGYHGYTF
>NA|TRBV6-6|NA|TRBJ2-3
TGTGCCAGCAGTTACCTCCCGGGCAGGGGCACAGATACGCAGTATTTT
CASSYLPGRGTDTQYF